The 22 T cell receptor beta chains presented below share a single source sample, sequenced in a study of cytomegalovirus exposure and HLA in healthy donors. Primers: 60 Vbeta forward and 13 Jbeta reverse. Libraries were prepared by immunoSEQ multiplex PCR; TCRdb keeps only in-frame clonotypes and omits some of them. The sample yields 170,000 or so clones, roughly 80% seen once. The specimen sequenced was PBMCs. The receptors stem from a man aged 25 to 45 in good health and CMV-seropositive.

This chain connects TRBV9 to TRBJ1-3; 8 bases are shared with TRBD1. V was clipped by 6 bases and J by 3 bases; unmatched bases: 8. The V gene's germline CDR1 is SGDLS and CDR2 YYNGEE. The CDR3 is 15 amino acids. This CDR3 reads CASNPMTGVGNTIYF. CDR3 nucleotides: TGTGCCAGCAACCCAATGACAGGGGTTGGAAACACCATATATTTT.

The CDR3 sequence: CASSLDPSGNPEQYF. In nucleotides, the CDR3 is TGCGCCAGCAGCTTGGATCCTAGCGGGAACCCCGAGCAGTACTTC. The chain carries TRBV5-1 and TRBJ2-7; 9 bases are shared with TRBD2. V lost 0 bases, J lost 6 bases, and 7 bases stayed unmatched. This CDR3 is built from 15 residues. Per germline, CDR1 SGHRS and CDR2 YFSETQ.

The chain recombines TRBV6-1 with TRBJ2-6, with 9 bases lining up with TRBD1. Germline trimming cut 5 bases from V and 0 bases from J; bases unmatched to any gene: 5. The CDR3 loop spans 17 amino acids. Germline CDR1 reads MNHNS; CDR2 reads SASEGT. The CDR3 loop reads CASSQGTGYSGANVLTF. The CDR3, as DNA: TGTGCCAGCAGTCAAGGGACAGGGTACTCTGGGGCCAACGTCCTGACTTTC.

In nucleotides, the CDR3 is TGTGCCAGCAGCGCCGGGACAGGGGCCCACGAGCAGTACTTC. Its protein is CASSAGTGAHEQYF. This chain uses TRBV6-5 with TRBJ2-7; TRBD1 agrees at 10 bases. This CDR3 spans 14 amino acids. V lost 6 bases and J lost 5; bases outside the gene matches: 7. Looked up from germline, CDR1 is MNHEY and CDR2 is SVGAGI.

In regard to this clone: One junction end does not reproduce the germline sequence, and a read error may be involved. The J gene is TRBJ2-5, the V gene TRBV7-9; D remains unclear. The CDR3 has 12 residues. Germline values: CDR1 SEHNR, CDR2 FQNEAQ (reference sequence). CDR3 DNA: TGTTCCAGCAGCGATAGTCCCGAGACCCAGTACTTC. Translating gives CSSSDSPETQYF.

The CDR3 nucleotides read TGTGCCAGCCAGAGGGGCGGGAGGGCCGGCGAGCAGTACTTC. It is translated as CASQRGGRAGEQYF. This sequence joins TRBV19 and TRBJ2-7; 9 positions agree with TRBD2. Looked up from germline, CDR1 is LNHDA and CDR2 is SQIVND (reference sequence). This CDR3 is 14 amino acids long. V trimming: 9 bases; J trimming: 6 bases; junction bases outside the gene matches: 12.

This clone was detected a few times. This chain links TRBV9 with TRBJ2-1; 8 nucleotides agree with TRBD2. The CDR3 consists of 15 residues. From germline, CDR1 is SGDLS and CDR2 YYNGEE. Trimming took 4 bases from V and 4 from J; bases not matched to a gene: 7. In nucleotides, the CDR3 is TGTGCCAGCAGCCCCGGGGGGGCAGGGTACAATGAGCAGTTCTTC. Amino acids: CASSPGGAGYNEQFF.

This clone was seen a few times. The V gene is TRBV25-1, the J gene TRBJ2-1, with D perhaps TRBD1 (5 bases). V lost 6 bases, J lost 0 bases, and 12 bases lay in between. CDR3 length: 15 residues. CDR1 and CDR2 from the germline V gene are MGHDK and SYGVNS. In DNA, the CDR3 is TGTGCCAGCAGAGAAACAGGTAGCTCCTACAATGAGCAGTTCTTC. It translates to CASRETGSSYNEQFF.

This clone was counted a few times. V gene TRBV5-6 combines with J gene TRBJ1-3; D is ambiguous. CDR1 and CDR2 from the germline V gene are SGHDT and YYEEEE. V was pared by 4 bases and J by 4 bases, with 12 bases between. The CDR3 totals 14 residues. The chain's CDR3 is CASSLSEPGNTIYF. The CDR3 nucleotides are TGTGCCAGCAGCCTCTCGGAGCCAGGAAACACCATATATTTT.

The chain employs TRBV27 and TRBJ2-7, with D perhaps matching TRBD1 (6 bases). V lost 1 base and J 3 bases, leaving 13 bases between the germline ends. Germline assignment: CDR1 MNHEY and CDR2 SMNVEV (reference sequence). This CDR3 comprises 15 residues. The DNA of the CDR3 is TGTGCCAGCAGTTTATATGGGCTGACAGGCTACGAGCAGTACTTC. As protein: CASSLYGLTGYEQYF.

CDR3 amino acids: CASRYRQAYEQYF. DNA for the CDR3: TGCGCCAGCCGATACCGACAGGCATACGAGCAGTACTTC. The chain employs TRBV10-2 and TRBJ2-7, with a possible D match to TRBD1 (6 bases). Per the germline V gene, CDR1 is WSHSY and CDR2 is SAAADI. The CDR3 loop spans 13 amino acids. Trimming shortened V by 8 bases and J by 4 bases, and 15 bases separated the two germline ends.

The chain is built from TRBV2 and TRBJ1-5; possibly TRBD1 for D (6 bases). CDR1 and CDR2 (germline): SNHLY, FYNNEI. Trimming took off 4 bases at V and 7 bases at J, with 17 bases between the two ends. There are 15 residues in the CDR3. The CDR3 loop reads CASSGKGGGLQPQHF. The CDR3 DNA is TGTGCCAGCAGTGGGAAAGGGGGAGGGTTGCAGCCCCAGCATTTT.

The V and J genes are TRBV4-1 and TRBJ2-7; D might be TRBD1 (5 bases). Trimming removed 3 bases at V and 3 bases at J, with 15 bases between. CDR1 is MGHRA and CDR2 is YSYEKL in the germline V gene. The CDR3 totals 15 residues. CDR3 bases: TGCGCCAGCAGCCAGGATGCAAGGGGCGGCTACGAGCAGTACTTC. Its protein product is CASSQDARGGYEQYF.

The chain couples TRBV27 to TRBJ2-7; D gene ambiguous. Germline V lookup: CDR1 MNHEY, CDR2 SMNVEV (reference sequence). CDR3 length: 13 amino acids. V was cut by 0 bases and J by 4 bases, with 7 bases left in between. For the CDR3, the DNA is TGTGCCAGCAGTTTATCCCCCTCGTACGAGCAGTACTTC. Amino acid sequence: CASSLSPSYEQYF.

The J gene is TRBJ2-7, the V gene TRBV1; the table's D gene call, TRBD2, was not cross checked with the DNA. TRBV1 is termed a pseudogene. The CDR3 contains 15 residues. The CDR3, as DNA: TGCACCAGCAGCCAAGATTGGCGGAGCGGCTACGAGCAGTACTTC. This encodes CTSSQDWRSGYEQYF.

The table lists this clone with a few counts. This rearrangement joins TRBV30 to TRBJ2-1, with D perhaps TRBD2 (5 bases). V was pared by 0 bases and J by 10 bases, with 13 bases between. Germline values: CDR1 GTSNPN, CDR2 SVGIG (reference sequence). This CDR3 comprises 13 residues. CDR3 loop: CAWSVRVRAEQFF. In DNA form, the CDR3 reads TGTGCCTGGAGTGTGAGGGTTCGGGCAGAGCAGTTCTTC.

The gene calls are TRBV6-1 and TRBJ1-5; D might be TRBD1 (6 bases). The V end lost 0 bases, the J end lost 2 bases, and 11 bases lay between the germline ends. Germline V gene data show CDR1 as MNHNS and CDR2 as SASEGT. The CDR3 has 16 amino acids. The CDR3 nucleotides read TGTGCCAGCAGTGAAGCCAGGGGCAGGGGCAATCAGCCCCAGCATTTT. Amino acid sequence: CASSEARGRGNQPQHF.

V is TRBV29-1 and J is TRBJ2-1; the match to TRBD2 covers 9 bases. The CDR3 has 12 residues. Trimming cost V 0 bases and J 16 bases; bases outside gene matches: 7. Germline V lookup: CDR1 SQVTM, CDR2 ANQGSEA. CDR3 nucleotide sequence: TGCAGCGTTGAAGAAGGGCGGGAGGGCAACTTCTTC. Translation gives CSVEEGREGNFF.

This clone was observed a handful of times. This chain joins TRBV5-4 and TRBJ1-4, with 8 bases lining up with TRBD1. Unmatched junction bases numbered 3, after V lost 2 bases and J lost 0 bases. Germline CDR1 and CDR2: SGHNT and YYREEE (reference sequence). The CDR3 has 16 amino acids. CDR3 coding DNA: TGTGCCAGCAGCTTCGACAGGGGTGCAACTAATGAAAAACTGTTTTTT. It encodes CASSFDRGATNEKLFF.

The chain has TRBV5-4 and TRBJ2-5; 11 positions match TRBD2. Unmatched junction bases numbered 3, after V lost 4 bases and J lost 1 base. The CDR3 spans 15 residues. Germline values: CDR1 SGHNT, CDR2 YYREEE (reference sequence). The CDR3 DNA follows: TGTGCCAGCAGCGGGGGACTAGCGGTCCAAGAGACCCAGTACTTC. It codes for CASSGGLAVQETQYF.

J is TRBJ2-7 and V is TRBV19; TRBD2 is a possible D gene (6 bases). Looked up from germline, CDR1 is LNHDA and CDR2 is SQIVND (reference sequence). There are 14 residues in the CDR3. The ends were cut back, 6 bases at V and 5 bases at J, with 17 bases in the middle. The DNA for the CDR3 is TGTGCCAGTAGGTCGGGAGTCACGAGCCACGAGCAGTACTTC. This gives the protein CASRSGVTSHEQYF.

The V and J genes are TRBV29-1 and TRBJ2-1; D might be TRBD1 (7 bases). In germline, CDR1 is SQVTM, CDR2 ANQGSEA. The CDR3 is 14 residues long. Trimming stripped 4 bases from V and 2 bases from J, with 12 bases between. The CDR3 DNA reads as TGCAGCGTTGGGAGGGGGCCCCCCTACAATGAGCAGTTCTTC. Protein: CSVGRGPPYNEQFF.